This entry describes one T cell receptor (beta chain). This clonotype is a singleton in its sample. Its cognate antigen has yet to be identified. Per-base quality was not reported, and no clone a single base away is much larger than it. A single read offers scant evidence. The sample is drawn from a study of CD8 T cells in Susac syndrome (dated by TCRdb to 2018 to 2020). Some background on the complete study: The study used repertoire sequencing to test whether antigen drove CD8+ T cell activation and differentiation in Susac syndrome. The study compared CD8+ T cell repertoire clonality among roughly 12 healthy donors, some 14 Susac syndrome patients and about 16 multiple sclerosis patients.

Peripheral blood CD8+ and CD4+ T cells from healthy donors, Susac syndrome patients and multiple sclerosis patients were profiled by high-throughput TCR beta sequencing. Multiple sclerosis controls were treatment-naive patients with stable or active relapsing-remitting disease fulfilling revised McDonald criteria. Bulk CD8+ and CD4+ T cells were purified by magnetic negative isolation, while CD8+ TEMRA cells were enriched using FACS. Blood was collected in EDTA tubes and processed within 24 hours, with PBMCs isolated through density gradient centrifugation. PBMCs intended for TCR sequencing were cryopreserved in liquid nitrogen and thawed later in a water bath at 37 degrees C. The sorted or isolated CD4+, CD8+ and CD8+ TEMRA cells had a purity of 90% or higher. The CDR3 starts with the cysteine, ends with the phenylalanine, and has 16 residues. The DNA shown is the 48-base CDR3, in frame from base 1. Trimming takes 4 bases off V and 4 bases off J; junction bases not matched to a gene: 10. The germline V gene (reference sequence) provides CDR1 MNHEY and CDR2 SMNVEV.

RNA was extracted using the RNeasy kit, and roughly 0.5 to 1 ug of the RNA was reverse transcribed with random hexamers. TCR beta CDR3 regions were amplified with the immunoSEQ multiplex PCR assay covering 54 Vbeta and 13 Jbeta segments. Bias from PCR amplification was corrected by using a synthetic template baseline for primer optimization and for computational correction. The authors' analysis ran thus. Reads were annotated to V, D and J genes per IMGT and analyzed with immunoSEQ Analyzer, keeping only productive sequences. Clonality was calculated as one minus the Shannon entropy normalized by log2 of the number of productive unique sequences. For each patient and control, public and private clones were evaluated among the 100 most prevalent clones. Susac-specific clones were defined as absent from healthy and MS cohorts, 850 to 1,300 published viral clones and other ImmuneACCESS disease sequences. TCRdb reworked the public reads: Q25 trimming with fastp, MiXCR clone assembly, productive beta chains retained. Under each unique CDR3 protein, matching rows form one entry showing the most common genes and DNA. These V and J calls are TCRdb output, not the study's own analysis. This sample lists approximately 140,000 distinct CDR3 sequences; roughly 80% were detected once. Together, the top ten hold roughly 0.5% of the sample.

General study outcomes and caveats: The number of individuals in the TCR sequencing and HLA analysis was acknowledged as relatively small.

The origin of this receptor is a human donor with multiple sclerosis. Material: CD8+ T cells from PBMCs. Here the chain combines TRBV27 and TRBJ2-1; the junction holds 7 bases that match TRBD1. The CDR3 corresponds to CASSSDRVTTYNEQFF. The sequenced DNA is TGTGCCAGCAGTTCCGACAGGGTCACGACGTACAATGAGCAGTTCTTC.